Below are 27 T cell receptor beta chains sequenced from a single sample in a study of blood T cell repertoires in COVID-19. Libraries were prepared by immunoSEQ multiplex PCR; TCRdb keeps only in-frame clonotypes and omits some of them. The repertoire has over 70,000 clones, about 76% of them found once; the top ten carry around 9.4%. What was sequenced was peripheral blood. Receptors originate from a woman aged 80 or over with acute or convalescent COVID-19.

This clone appeared a few times. CDR3 nucleotides: TGCAGTGCTAGTAAACAGCCATCAGAGCCCCAGCATTTT. Protein: CSASKQPSEPQHF. J is TRBJ1-5 and V is TRBV20-1; D unresolved. V lost 3 bases, J lost 8 bases, and 14 bases lay in between. CDR1 and CDR2 (germline): DFQATT, SNEGSKA (reference sequence). The CDR3 loop spans 13 amino acids.

This chain uses TRBV27 with TRBJ1-1; 8 bases align to TRBD1. J gave up 5 bases and V 5 bases, and 7 bases lay outside the gene matches. CDR1 and CDR2 from the germline V gene are MNHEY and SMNVEV (reference sequence). CDR3 length equals 14 residues. In DNA form, the CDR3 reads TGTGCCAGCAGTCCACGGACAGGGTGGACTGAAGCTTTCTTT. Protein product: CASSPRTGWTEAFF.

The chain uses TRBV18 and TRBJ1-3; D is possibly TRBD1 (5 bases). Germline lookup yields CDR1 KGHSH and CDR2 LQKENI. V lost 3 bases to trimming and J lost 2 bases, with 11 bases between them. This CDR3 has 15 amino acids. CDR3 amino acids: CASSPGGAAGNTIYF. In DNA form, the CDR3 reads TGTGCCAGCTCACCCGGTGGGGCCGCTGGAAACACCATATATTTT.

This chain links TRBV5-1 with TRBJ2-3; D ambiguous. The germline gives CDR1 SGHRS, CDR2 YFSETQ. V was shortened by 0 bases and J by 2 bases, with 10 bases between the two germline ends. The CDR3 is 15 residues long. CDR3 amino acids: CASSLVGQVTDTQYF. DNA of the CDR3: TGCGCCAGCAGCTTGGTCGGTCAGGTCACAGATACGCAGTATTTT.

The table lists this clone with a count of one. The chain carries TRBV5-1 and TRBJ2-6; the D gene is possibly TRBD1 (7 bases). V lost 4 bases and J lost 4, with 18 bases in between. CDR1 and CDR2 (germline): SGHRS, YFSETQ. The CDR3 covers 17 residues. The CDR3, as DNA: TGCGCCAGCAGCGGGGGGACAGTCGGGGTAGGGGCCAACGTCCTGACTTTC. Translated: CASSGGTVGVGANVLTF.

V usage is TRBV2 and J usage is TRBJ2-5, with 14 bases identical to TRBD2. This CDR3 is 15 amino acids long. V lost 6 bases to trimming and J lost 4 bases; unmatched junction nucleotides: 4. Germline V gives CDR1 SNHLY, CDR2 FYNNEI. For the CDR3, the DNA is TGTGCCAGCAGACCGGGACTAGCGGGGGCAGAGACCCAGTACTTC. Translated, it gives CASRPGLAGAETQYF. The full variable domain, rest sourced from reference TRBV2 and TRBJ2-5, is EPEVTQTPSHQVTQMGQEVILRCVPISNHLYFYWYRQILGQKVEFLVSFYNNEISEKSEIFDDQFSVERPDGSNFTLKIRSTKLEDSAMYFCASRPGLAGAETQYFGPGTRLLVL.

The rearrangement links TRBV19 to TRBJ1-2; 8 nucleotides align to TRBD1. V was pared by 11 bases and J by 7 bases, with 18 bases of the junction left unmatched. Germline assignment: CDR1 LNHDA and CDR2 SQIVND (reference sequence). The CDR3 consists of 15 residues. The CDR3 sequence: CAGNTPPFRGPGYTF. CDR3 bases: TGTGCCGGTAATACCCCGCCGTTCAGGGGGCCTGGCTACACCTTC.

DNA of the CDR3: TGTGCCACCAGAGCGGGAGCAGGCAATGAGCAGTTCTTC. This sequence encodes CATRAGAGNEQFF. This chain links TRBV15 with TRBJ2-1; 8 nucleotides line up with TRBD2. The ends lost 6 bases at V and 6 bases at J; junction bases unmatched: 4. Germline assignment: CDR1 LNHNV and CDR2 YYDKDF (reference sequence). The CDR3 totals 13 residues.

The chain carries TRBV5-4 and TRBJ2-5, with TRBD1 matching 7 bases. The germline gives CDR1 SGHNT, CDR2 YYREEE (reference sequence). V shed 1 base and J 4 bases; nucleotides not matched to a gene: 1. CDR3 length: 13 residues. For the CDR3, the DNA is TGTGCCAGCAGCTTGCCAGGGGGAGAGACCCAGTACTTC. It is translated as CASSLPGGETQYF.

Notes on this clone: Other DNA sequences within the sample encode an identical CDR3. J is TRBJ1-5 and V is TRBV2; tentatively, D is TRBD1 (5 bases). CDR1 is SNHLY and CDR2 is FYNNEI in the germline V gene. Trimming removed 6 bases at V and 3 bases at J, with 12 bases between. The CDR3 sequence is 14 residues long. This CDR3 is CASSPDSPNQPQHF. In DNA form, the CDR3 reads TGTGCCAGCAGCCCCGACAGCCCCAATCAGCCCCAGCATTTT.

The rearrangement joins TRBV10-3 to TRBJ2-1; 7 bases align to TRBD2. Germline V lookup: CDR1 ENHRY, CDR2 SYGVKD. V gave up 8 bases and J gave up 4 bases; unmatched junction bases: 5. The CDR3 totals 13 residues. CDR3 sequence reads: CAISTSLYNEQFF. CDR3 DNA sequence: TGTGCCATCTCGACTAGCCTATACAATGAGCAGTTCTTC.

This clone showed up just a few times. The rearrangement uses TRBV5-5 and TRBJ2-2; D is perhaps TRBD2 (6 bases). Germline V CDR1 and CDR2: SGHKS, YYEKEE (reference sequence). This CDR3 has 18 residues. Trimming shortened V by 2 bases and J by 6 bases, and 23 bases separated the two germline ends. CDR3 protein: CASSFGFQGLNTAGELFF. The CDR3 region has the DNA TGTGCCAGCAGCTTTGGTTTTCAGGGACTGAACACGGCCGGGGAGCTGTTTTTT.

CDR3 DNA: TGCGCCAGCAGCTTGGCCGCAGTTGCCAACGAGCAGTACTTC. This gives the protein CASSLAAVANEQYF. The chain carries TRBV5-1 and TRBJ2-7; D is undetermined. The V and J ends lost 0 bases and 5 bases respectively, with 12 bases between them. The CDR3 runs 14 residues. Germline lookup yields CDR1 SGHRS and CDR2 YFSETQ.

The chain has TRBV4-2 and TRBJ1-2; tentatively, D is TRBD1 (5 bases). This CDR3 has 14 amino acids. V lost 0 bases and J 4 bases, leaving 9 bases between the germline ends. Germline V lookup: CDR1 LGHNA, CDR2 YNFKEQ. The CDR3: CASSQDGGAYGYTF. CDR3 bases: TGTGCCAGCAGCCAAGATGGCGGGGCCTATGGCTACACCTTC.

This chain uses TRBV5-1 with TRBJ1-4, with a weak D call TRBD1 (5 bases). Per germline, CDR1 SGHRS and CDR2 YFSETQ. V lost 1 base, J lost 0 bases, and 10 bases lay in between. The CDR3 loop spans 16 amino acids. The CDR3 nucleotides read TGCGCCAGCAGCTTGTTGGGCAGGGCAACTAATGAAAAACTGTTTTTT. It yields the protein CASSLLGRATNEKLFF.

The rearrangement links TRBV7-2 to TRBJ1-2; D remains ambiguous. The CDR3 is 12 amino acids. Trimming took 3 bases from V and 4 from J, leaving 6 bases between them. CDR1 and CDR2 (germline): SGHTA, FQGNSA. CDR3 nucleotide sequence: TGTGCCAGCAGCTTTCTGAGCTATGGCTACACCTTC. Its translation is CASSFLSYGYTF.

This chain joins TRBV19 and TRBJ1-6, with D hard to call. The germline CDR1 and CDR2 sequences are LNHDA and SQIVND (reference sequence). The CDR3 sequence is 16 residues long. The V end was cut by 6 bases, the J end by 1 base, with 13 bases between. In nucleotides, the CDR3 is TGTGCCAGTAGCACCCAAGAGGGTTCCTATAATTCACCCCTCCACTTT. This gives the protein CASSTQEGSYNSPLHF.

The rearrangement joins TRBV7-2 to TRBJ2-3; 8 bases fit TRBD2. The CDR3 spans 14 residues. V trimming: 5 bases; J trimming: 2 bases; junction bases outside the gene matches: 3. Germline V gene lookup returns CDR1 SGHTA and CDR2 FQGNSA. CDR3 in amino acids: CASSRGGITDTQYF. The CDR3 nucleotides read TGTGCCAGCAGCCGGGGGGGGATCACAGATACGCAGTATTTT.

The chain carries TRBV5-5 and TRBJ1-2; 7 bases map to TRBD1. Unmatched junction bases numbered 7, after V lost 4 bases and J lost 4 bases. The CDR3 contains 14 residues. Germline loops: CDR1 SGHKS, CDR2 YYEKEE (reference sequence). This CDR3 is CASSAIRDSYGYTF. The CDR3 DNA follows: TGTGCCAGCAGCGCGATCCGGGACAGCTATGGCTACACCTTC.

The genes are TRBV27 and TRBJ2-3; 12 positions agree with TRBD1. Trimming removed 5 bases from V and 7 bases from J; junction bases left unmatched: 7. The V gene's germline CDR1 is MNHEY and CDR2 SMNVEV (reference sequence). The length of the CDR3 is 15 residues. For the CDR3, the DNA is TGTGCCAGCAGTAGGGGACAGGGGGCGGGAAATACGCAGTATTTT. This codes for CASSRGQGAGNTQYF.

In this sample, this clone turned up once. This chain connects TRBV4-1 to TRBJ1-5; TRBD1 matches at 8 bases. Germline trimming cut 2 bases from V and 5 bases from J; bases unmatched to any gene: 11. Germline V gene sequence: CDR1 MGHRA, CDR2 YSYEKL. This CDR3 comprises 17 residues. CDR3 region: CASSQTEWTGRDQPQHF. In nucleotides, the CDR3 is TGCGCCAGCAGCCAAACAGAGTGGACAGGGCGCGATCAGCCCCAGCATTTT.

V usage is TRBV28 and J usage is TRBJ1-2; weak D call: TRBD1 (6 bases). With 5 bases removed from V and 5 bases from J, the gap between germline ends came to 15 bases. This CDR3 region has 14 residues. CDR1 and CDR2 (germline): MDHEN, SYDVKM. CDR3 DNA: TGTGCCAGCAGTCTACCGACAGGCCCGTATGGCTACACCTTC. Amino acids: CASSLPTGPYGYTF.

The rearrangement joins TRBV6-6 to TRBJ1-2; 8 bases map to TRBD1. Germline lookup yields CDR1 MNHNY and CDR2 SVGAGI (reference sequence). Losses at the gene ends were 10 bases for V and 7 bases for J; bases not matched to a gene: 8. The CDR3 is 12 amino acids. The CDR3 DNA reads as TGTGCCAACTCCGACAGGGGAACTGGCTACACCTTC. This sequence encodes CANSDRGTGYTF.

This clone was counted a single time. The V call is TRBV28, the J call TRBJ1-2, with a possible D match to TRBD1 (5 bases). The CDR3 spans 14 residues. Germline assignment: CDR1 MDHEN and CDR2 SYDVKM. Trimming removed 5 bases at V and 5 bases at J, with 15 bases between. The CDR3 coding sequence is TGTGCCAGCAGTCCGGGACTCGGCCTGTATGGCTACACCTTC. This translates into CASSPGLGLYGYTF.

This sequence joins TRBV5-4 and TRBJ2-2, with 9 bases matching TRBD1. The length of the CDR3 is 15 residues. The V and J ends lost 5 bases and 5 bases, in that order; junction bases with no gene match: 7. The V gene's germline CDR1 is SGHNT and CDR2 YYREEE (reference sequence). The CDR3 sequence is CASSVGQGTTGELFF. CDR3 DNA sequence: TGTGCCAGCAGTGTGGGACAGGGCACTACCGGGGAGCTGTTTTTT.

The rearrangement joins TRBV10-3 to TRBJ1-5; 7 positions match TRBD1. V shed 3 bases and J 1 base; nucleotides not matched to a gene: 0. The germline CDR1 and CDR2 sequences are ENHRY and SYGVKD. This CDR3 region has 14 residues. CDR3 coding DNA: TGTGCCATCAGTGAACAGGGGAGCAATCAGCCCCAGCATTTT. Its protein product is CAISEQGSNQPQHF.

The chain carries TRBV6-6 and TRBJ1-5, with 10 bases fitting TRBD1. The CDR3 has 16 amino acids. The J segment lost 0 bases and the V segment lost 5 bases, leaving 4 bases of the junction unmatched. The germline CDR1 and CDR2 sequences are MNHNY and SVGAGI (reference sequence). CDR3 sequence: CASSLRQGASNQPQHF. The CDR3 DNA reads as TGTGCCAGCAGTCTTCGACAGGGGGCTAGCAATCAGCCCCAGCATTTT.